This T cell receptor (beta chain) was sequenced in a study of memory CD4+ T cells and cytomegalovirus serostatus. Trimming cost V 2 bases and J 6 bases, with 17 bases left between them. Germline values: CDR1 MNHEY, CDR2 SMNVEV (reference sequence). The CDR3 totals 15 residues. Single viable CD3+CD4+CD8-CD45RO+ cells were sorted as the memory CD4+ T cells. The repertoire was sequenced with immunoSEQ multiplex PCR; TCRdb's copy has only in-frame clones and lacks some. Altogether under 70,000 clones are present, roughly three quarters being singletons, with the ten largest covering approximately 1%. This clonotype was obtained from an adult in good health and CMV-seronegative. V and J are TRBV27 and TRBJ2-7; tentatively, D is TRBD1 (5 bases). Sequenced sample: memory CD4+ T cells from blood. DNA for the CDR3: TGTGCCAGCAGTTTAAGGCAGGGCATTGGCGGCGAGCAGTACTTC. As protein: CASSLRQGIGGEQYF.